This TCR beta chain was documented in a study of blood T cell repertoires in COVID-19. As for the study in general: Some COVID-19 samples were acute and others convalescent; all came from the United States, Italy and Spain.

Generated by immunoSEQ multiplex PCR, the TCRdb table keeps only in-frame clones and is missing some. The sample includes tens of thousands of clones, 88% of them seen just once. V lost 3 bases and J 3 bases, leaving 13 bases between the germline ends. CDR1 is SGDLS and CDR2 is YYNGEE in the germline V gene. The CDR3 consists of 14 residues. This sequence was found in a woman of 80 years or more with active COVID-19. The J gene is TRBJ2-7, the V gene TRBV9; TRBD1 might be the D (7 bases). The sequencing sample was made of peripheral blood. DNA of the CDR3: TGTGCCAGCAGCGGCGGGACAGCCAACTACGAGCAGTACTTC. This codes for CASSGGTANYEQYF.